This T cell receptor beta chain was retrieved from a study of T-cell memory formation after mild COVID-19 (dated by TCRdb to about 2021). About the investigation overall: TCR sequence clusters from the two donors were largely donor specific. Longitudinal TCRalpha and TCRbeta repertoire sequencing tracked T-cell clones expanding and contracting after mild COVID-19 in a couple of donors. The cohort was made up of two young adult volunteers, one female and one male, who were previously healthy. Here is what the overall study found, with its caveats: The second-wave clones that peaked on day 37 were not confirmed to be SARS-CoV-2 specific. The detection of some responding clones in pre-infection memory suggests that pre-existing cross-reactive memory T cells joined the SARS-CoV-2 response. Clones that contracted from day 15 to 85 showed balanced CD4/CD8 phenotypes, whereas a second wave of clones that expanded from day 15 to 37 leaned towards CD4+. Contracting CD4+ clones were found mainly in CM and EM memory subsets, while CD8+ clones were enriched in EMRA. Only two mild cases were covered by the study, and larger cohorts that include severe cases with pre-infection samples were considered necessary.

This clonotype was detected ten times or more. This receptor's antigen is unknown. No clone much larger than this one lies a single base away; base qualities are absent. Sequenced on an Illumina NovaSeq 6000. cDNA libraries for TCRalpha and TCRbeta were prepared by 5'RACE using constant-segment primers, with sample barcodes and unique molecular identifiers added. RNA was extracted from every sample with Trizol reagent. Amplification of the libraries took two PCR steps, and the second step added a second sample barcode plus Illumina TruSeq adapters. Libraries were sequenced on an Illumina NovaSeq with 2 x 150 bp paired-end reads. The authors' pipeline ran thus. With migec v1.2.7, reads were demultiplexed and then collapsed into UMI-guided consensus sequences. Using mixcr v2.1.11, UMI consensuses were aligned to TRA and TRB V and J templates and then assembled into clonotypes. Clonotypes were classified as expanded or contracted when called significant by both edgeR and NoisET, with noise models trained on biological replicates. edgeR calls used a false discovery rate-adjusted p below 0.01 and a log2 fold-change threshold of 1. As an exploratory analysis of dynamics, max-normalized trajectories of the 1000 most abundant clonotypes were examined with PCA combined with hierarchical clustering. Separately sequenced CD4+ and CD8+ repertoires were used to assign the CD4 or CD8 phenotype of responding clones. TCRdb applied fastp at Q25 and MiXCR to the public reads, then kept only in-frame beta chains. Every CDR3 protein is listed once, alongside the most common genes and DNA of its rows. The V and J calls were not made by the authors but by TCRdb's processing. For this sample the table gives fewer than 40,000 distinct CDR3 sequences, of which 9.5% to 12% were detected only once. The top ten constitute roughly 29% of the sample.

V is cut by 3 bases and J by 0 bases, and the space between the germline ends is 9 bases. CDR1 is given as DFQATT and CDR2 as SNEGSKA, both from the germline V gene (reference sequence). The CDR3 covers 14 residues, taking in both the cysteine and the phenylalanine. Only the CDR3 DNA is retained, 42 bases long and in frame from the first base. Ficoll-Paque density gradient centrifugation was used to isolate PBMCs. This receptor chain uses TRBV20-1 and TRBJ1-5; confidence is insufficient to name the D gene. Sequenced material: PBMCs or a T cell subset sorted from them (not recorded which). The clonotype comes from a young man who had mild COVID-19 (a few samples of this study predate the infection). The sample titles of this study are shuffled in the database, so cell type and time point are left out; the donor was told from shared clones. This receptor carries the CDR3 CSASYSYSNQPQHF. The nucleotide sequence reads as follows: TGCAGTGCTAGTTATAGTTATAGCAATCAGCCCCAGCATTTT.